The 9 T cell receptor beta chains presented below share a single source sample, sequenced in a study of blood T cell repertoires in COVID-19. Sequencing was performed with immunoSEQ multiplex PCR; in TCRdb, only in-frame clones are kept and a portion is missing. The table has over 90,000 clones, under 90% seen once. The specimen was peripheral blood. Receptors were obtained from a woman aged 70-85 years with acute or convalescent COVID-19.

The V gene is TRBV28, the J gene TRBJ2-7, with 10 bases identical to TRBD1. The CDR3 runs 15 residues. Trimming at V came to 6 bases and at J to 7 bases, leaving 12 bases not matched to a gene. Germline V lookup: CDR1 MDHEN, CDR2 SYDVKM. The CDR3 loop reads CASSPNRDRGWEQYV. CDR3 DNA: TGTGCCAGCAGCCCAAACCGGGACAGGGGTTGGGAGCAGTACGTC.

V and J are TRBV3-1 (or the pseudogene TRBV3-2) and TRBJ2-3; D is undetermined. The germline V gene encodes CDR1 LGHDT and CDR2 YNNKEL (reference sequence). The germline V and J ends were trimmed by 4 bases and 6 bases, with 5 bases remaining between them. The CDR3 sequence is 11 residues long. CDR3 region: CASSLEDTQYF. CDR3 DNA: TGTGCCAGCAGCCTCGAGGATACGCAGTATTTT.

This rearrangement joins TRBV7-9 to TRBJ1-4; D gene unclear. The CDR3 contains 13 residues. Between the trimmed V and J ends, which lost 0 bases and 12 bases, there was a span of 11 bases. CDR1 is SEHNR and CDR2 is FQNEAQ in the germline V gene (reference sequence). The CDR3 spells CASSLALLSQLFF. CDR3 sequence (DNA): TGTGCCAGCAGCTTAGCGCTTCTAAGCCAACTGTTTTTT.

The CDR3 loop is CASRRGGSSYNEQFF. The CDR3 DNA is TGTGCCAGCAGGAGGGGGGGGAGCTCCTACAATGAGCAGTTCTTC. This chain uses TRBV6-5 with TRBJ2-1; tentative D call: TRBD2 (7 bases). This CDR3 region has 15 residues. Trimming removed 6 bases at V and 0 bases at J, with 12 bases between. Germline V gene sequence: CDR1 MNHEY, CDR2 SVGAGI.

CDR3 bases: TGTGCCAGTAGTATAGCAGTTAGCAATCAGCCCCAGCATTTT. Translated, it gives CASSIAVSNQPQHF. The chain recombines TRBV19 with TRBJ1-5; D remains ambiguous. This CDR3 has 14 amino acids. The V end was cut by 1 base, the J end by 0 bases, with 4 bases between. CDR1 is LNHDA and CDR2 is SQIVND in the germline V gene (reference sequence). Drawing the rest from reference TRBV19 and TRBJ1-5, the complete variable domain is DGGITQSPKYLFRKEGQNVTLSCEQNLNHDAMYWYRQDPGQGLRLIYYSQIVNDFQKGDIAEGYSVSREKKESFPLTVTSAQKNPTAFYLCASSIAVSNQPQHFGDGTRLSIL.

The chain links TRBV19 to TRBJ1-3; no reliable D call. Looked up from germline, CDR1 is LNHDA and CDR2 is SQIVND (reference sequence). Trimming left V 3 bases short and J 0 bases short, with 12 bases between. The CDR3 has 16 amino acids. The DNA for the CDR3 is TGTGCCAGTAGTATCCTTCCGGGGTACTCTGGAAACACCATATATTTT. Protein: CASSILPGYSGNTIYF.

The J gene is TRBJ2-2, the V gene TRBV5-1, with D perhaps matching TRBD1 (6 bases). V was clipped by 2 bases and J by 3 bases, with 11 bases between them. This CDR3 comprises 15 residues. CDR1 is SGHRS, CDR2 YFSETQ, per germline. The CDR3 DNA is TGCGCCAGCAGCTTTCAGGGGACGGACACCGGGGAGCTGTTTTTT. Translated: CASSFQGTDTGELFF.

The CDR3 DNA reads TGTGCCTGGAGCCTGGGACAGAATCAGCCCCAGCATTTT. Translation: CAWSLGQNQPQHF. The chain links TRBV30 to TRBJ1-5, with 7 bases fitting TRBD1. CDR3 length: 13 residues. CDR1 GTSNPN and CDR2 SVGIG come from the germline V gene (reference sequence). The V gene end was trimmed by 3 bases and the J gene end by 4 bases; junction bases not matched to a gene: 3.

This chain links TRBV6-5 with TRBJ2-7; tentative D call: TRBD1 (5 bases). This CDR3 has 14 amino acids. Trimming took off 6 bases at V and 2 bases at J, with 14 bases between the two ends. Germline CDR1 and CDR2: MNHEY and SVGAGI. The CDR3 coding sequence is TGTGCCAGCAGGGAGACAGAGGCCCCCTACGAGCAGTACGTC. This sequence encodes CASRETEAPYEQYV.